These T cell receptor beta chains were read from a single sample in a study of T cell responses to AZD1222 COVID-19 vaccine. The assay was immunoSEQ multiplex PCR, and TCRdb's table has in-frame clones only and misses some. Among more than 100,000 clones listed, roughly 92% were seen once. The sample in question was peripheral blood, obtained on day 0 of AZD1222 vaccination. These receptors all stem from an adult in good health. The CDR3 runs from the conserved cysteine through the conserved F or W.

>TRBV18|TRBJ1-1
CASSPAQGAVTEAFF
>TRBV18|TRBJ2-4
CASSPLPGPKNIQYF
>TRBV4-1|TRBJ2-7
CASSYRDTFYEQYF
>TRBV10-3|TRBJ2-2
CAISESAVQLFGELFF
>TRBV7-2|TRBJ1-2
CASSLEATAYGYTF
>TRBV9|TRBJ1-2
CASSVDFPANYGYTF
>TRBV12-3/TRBV12-4|TRBJ2-2
CASSFGGTGELFF
>TRBV29-1|TRBJ1-2
CSVEDLGGQKYGYTF
>TRBV19|TRBJ1-5
CASSIAAGNQPQHF
>TRBV19|TRBJ1-6
CASSMRVDPVYNSPLHF
>TRBV5-4|TRBJ1-6
CASSSRDRNSPLHF